This entry lists 19 T cell receptor beta chains sequenced from one sample in a study of blood T cell repertoires in COVID-19. TCRdb's table, derived via immunoSEQ multiplex PCR, lists solely in-frame clones and lacks some. The data contain tens of thousands of clones, more than 70% of them singletons. Sequencing was carried out using peripheral blood. The receptor source for this set is a man aged 50 to 60 with acute or convalescent COVID-19.

The rearrangement joins TRBV19 to TRBJ2-3; 8 bases align to TRBD1. The V gene's germline CDR1 is LNHDA and CDR2 SQIVND (reference sequence). V shed 5 bases and J 0 bases; nucleotides not matched to a gene: 4. The CDR3 totals 15 residues. The CDR3 nucleotides are TGTGCCAGTAGTCTCAGGACAGGGAGCACAGATACGCAGTATTTT. Translating it yields CASSLRTGSTDTQYF.

V usage is TRBV5-5 and J usage is TRBJ2-7; D uncertain. V was pared by 1 base and J by 6 bases, with 17 bases between. Germline CDR1 SGHKS, CDR2 YYEKEE (reference sequence). The CDR3 extends over 15 amino acids. In DNA, the CDR3 is TGTGCCAGCAGCTTGTCCGACAAGTCCTTCTTCGAGCAGTACGTC. Translating gives CASSLSDKSFFEQYV.

The rearrangement uses TRBV5-1 and TRBJ2-6; D ambiguous. The V gene lost 0 bases and the J gene lost 0 bases, with 10 bases spanning the gap. Germline lookup yields CDR1 SGHRS and CDR2 YFSETQ. This CDR3 contains 17 residues. The CDR3 loop reads CASSLALEYSGANVLTF. The CDR3 nucleotides are TGCGCCAGCAGCTTGGCCTTAGAGTACTCTGGGGCCAACGTCCTGACTTTC.

V and J are TRBV12-3 or TRBV12-4 and TRBJ1-2, with D tentatively TRBD1 (5 bases). Trimming took off 6 bases at V and 5 bases at J, with 13 bases between the two ends. CDR3 length equals 13 residues. The CDR3 region is CASSLGQRYGYTF. CDR3 in DNA: TGTGCCAGCAGCCTCGGACAAAGATATGGCTACACCTTC.

This sequence joins TRBV4-2 and TRBJ1-4; TRBD1 aligns across 7 bases. This CDR3 comprises 13 residues. J lost 10 bases, V lost 4 bases, and 6 bases had no gene match. CDR1 is LGHNA and CDR2 is YNFKEQ in the germline V gene. In DNA form, the CDR3 reads TGTGCCAGCAGCCGCGGGACAGAGGGAAAACTGTTTTTT. Translating gives CASSRGTEGKLFF.

The V and J genes are TRBV7-2 and TRBJ2-1; D remains unclear. The length of the CDR3 is 9 residues. Germline CDR1 SGHTA, CDR2 FQGNSA. V was shortened by 5 bases and J by 9 bases, with 2 bases between the two germline ends. The CDR3 spells CASSREQFF. In nucleotides, the CDR3 is TGTGCCAGCAGCCGTGAGCAGTTCTTC.

This clone was seen more than once but under ten times. The gene calls are TRBV11-3 and TRBJ2-2; TRBD1 agrees at 8 bases. CDR1 and CDR2 (germline): SGHNT, YENEEA. Trimming took 5 bases from V and 7 from J; bases not matched to a gene: 6. This CDR3 has 14 amino acids. The DNA of the CDR3 is TGTGCCAGCAGCAGGACAGGGAGCGGCGGGGAGCTGTTTTTT. Its protein product is CASSRTGSGGELFF. Full variable domain (rest looked up from reference TRBV11-3 and TRBJ2-2): EAGVVQSPRYKIIEKKQPVAFWCNPISGHNTLYWYLQNLGQGPELLIRYENEEAVDDSQLPKDRFSAERLKGVDSTLKIQPAELGDSAVYLCASSRTGSGGELFFGEGSRLTVL.

The chain recombines TRBV18 with TRBJ2-2; D may be TRBD1 (6 bases). Trimming took 3 bases from V and 5 from J, leaving 13 bases between them. Germline assignment: CDR1 KGHSH and CDR2 LQKENI. CDR3 size: 15 residues. The DNA of the CDR3 is TGTGCCAGCTCACCTGATCAGGGGCAGACCGGGGAGCTGTTTTTT. Translated, it gives CASSPDQGQTGELFF.

The chain has TRBV5-5 and TRBJ1-1; D might be TRBD1 (5 bases). Germline lookup yields CDR1 SGHKS and CDR2 YYEKEE (reference sequence). Deletions cut 4 bases from V and 5 bases from J, with 12 bases between. The CDR3 is made up of 13 amino acids. CDR3 sequence (DNA): TGTGCCAGCAGCGCCAGCAGGGAAACTGAAGCTTTCTTT. As protein: CASSASRETEAFF.

V usage is TRBV3-1 (or the pseudogene TRBV3-2) and J usage is TRBJ2-2, with 12 bases identical to TRBD1. The CDR3 runs 16 residues. V dropped 3 bases and J dropped 9; count of bases not matched to a gene: 8. Germline-derived CDR1 and CDR2 are LGHDT and YNNKEL (reference sequence). This chain's CDR3 is CASSHSGTGGFRELFF. The CDR3 DNA follows: TGTGCCAGCAGCCACTCCGGGACAGGGGGCTTCCGGGAGCTGTTTTTT.

The CDR3 loop reads CASKIDSSFGELFF. The CDR3 DNA is TGTGCCAGCAAGATAGACAGTTCATTCGGGGAGCTGTTTTTT. The gene calls are TRBV2 and TRBJ2-2, with D perhaps matching TRBD1 (5 bases). There are 14 residues in the CDR3. Trimming removed 7 bases from V and 7 bases from J, with 16 bases in between. Per germline, CDR1 SNHLY and CDR2 FYNNEI.

The chain is built from TRBV23-1 and TRBJ2-2, with D perhaps TRBD1 (6 bases). TRBV23-1 is recorded as an ORF, its role being uncertain. Trimming cost V 5 bases and J 9 bases, with 19 bases left between them. This CDR3 has 15 amino acids. CDR3 in amino acids: CASSGKGVGPRELFF. In nucleotides, the CDR3 is TGCGCCAGCAGTGGGAAGGGGGTAGGACCCCGGGAGCTGTTTTTT.

The CDR3 DNA follows: TGCAGCGTCGATACTAGCGGGAGGCGCACAGATACGCAGTATTTT. Translating gives CSVDTSGRRTDTQYF. The genes are TRBV29-1 and TRBJ2-3, with 12 bases identical to TRBD2. The V and J ends lost 6 bases and 1 base, in that order; junction bases with no gene match: 5. The germline CDR1 and CDR2 sequences are SQVTM and ANQGSEA. This CDR3 is 15 amino acids long.

The chain uses TRBV9 and TRBJ1-5, with D perhaps TRBD1 (6 bases). The V gene's germline CDR1 is SGDLS and CDR2 YYNGEE. The ends were cut back, 3 bases at V and 1 base at J, with 8 bases in the middle. The CDR3 has 14 residues. The CDR3, as DNA: TGTGCCAGCAGCGGGGGGCAGAGCAATCAGCCCCAGCATTTT. This gives the protein CASSGGQSNQPQHF.

Comment on this clone: One end of the junction does not line up with germline, which may come from a read error. The chain couples TRBV5-1 to TRBJ2-2; unclear D gene. Germline assignment: CDR1 SGHRS and CDR2 YFSETQ. The length of the CDR3 is 16 residues. CDR3 DNA sequence: TGCGCCAGCACCTTGACACCTTCAACCAACACCGGGGAGCTGTTTTTT. This codes for CASTLTPSTNTGELFF.

This chain links TRBV7-2 with TRBJ2-2; D might be TRBD2 (5 bases). The CDR3 extends over 14 amino acids. The V gene lost 2 bases and the J gene lost 8 bases, with 12 bases spanning the gap. Looked up from germline, CDR1 is SGHTA and CDR2 is FQGNSA. CDR3 region: CASSLSGRAGELFF. In DNA, the CDR3 is TGTGCCAGCAGCTTATCTGGGAGAGCTGGGGAGCTGTTTTTT.

The V and J genes are TRBV7-2 and TRBJ2-1; 8 bases line up with TRBD2. The germline gives CDR1 SGHTA, CDR2 FQGNSA. V lost 1 base and J lost 8; bases outside the gene matches: 7. CDR3 length: 15 amino acids. This CDR3 reads CASSLVVGGVDEQFF. CDR3 in DNA: TGTGCCAGCAGCTTAGTTGTCGGGGGGGTTGATGAGCAGTTCTTC.

This chain uses TRBV28 with TRBJ1-1; TRBD1 aligns across 10 bases. Germline lookup yields CDR1 MDHEN and CDR2 SYDVKM. Trimming took 5 bases from V and 4 from J; bases not matched to a gene: 4. The CDR3 loop spans 14 amino acids. The CDR3 loop reads CASSGTGVGTEAFF. The CDR3 nucleotides read TGTGCCAGCAGTGGGACAGGGGTAGGCACTGAAGCTTTCTTT. Complete variable domain (other parts from reference TRBV28 and TRBJ1-1): DVKVTQSSRYLVKRTGEKVFLECVQDMDHENMFWYRQDPGLGLRLIYFSYDVKMKEKGDIPEGYSVSREKKERFSLILESASTNQTSMYLCASSGTGVGTEAFFGQGTRLTVV.

This sequence joins TRBV23-1 and TRBJ1-2, with D perhaps matching TRBD1 (5 bases). TRBV23-1 is known as an ORF, though its function is uncertain. Trimming stripped 11 bases from V and 0 bases from J, with 10 bases between. The CDR3 is 12 amino acids. CDR3 bases: TGCGCCCGCGGGGGATCTAACTATGGCTACACCTTC. Protein sequence: CARGGSNYGYTF.